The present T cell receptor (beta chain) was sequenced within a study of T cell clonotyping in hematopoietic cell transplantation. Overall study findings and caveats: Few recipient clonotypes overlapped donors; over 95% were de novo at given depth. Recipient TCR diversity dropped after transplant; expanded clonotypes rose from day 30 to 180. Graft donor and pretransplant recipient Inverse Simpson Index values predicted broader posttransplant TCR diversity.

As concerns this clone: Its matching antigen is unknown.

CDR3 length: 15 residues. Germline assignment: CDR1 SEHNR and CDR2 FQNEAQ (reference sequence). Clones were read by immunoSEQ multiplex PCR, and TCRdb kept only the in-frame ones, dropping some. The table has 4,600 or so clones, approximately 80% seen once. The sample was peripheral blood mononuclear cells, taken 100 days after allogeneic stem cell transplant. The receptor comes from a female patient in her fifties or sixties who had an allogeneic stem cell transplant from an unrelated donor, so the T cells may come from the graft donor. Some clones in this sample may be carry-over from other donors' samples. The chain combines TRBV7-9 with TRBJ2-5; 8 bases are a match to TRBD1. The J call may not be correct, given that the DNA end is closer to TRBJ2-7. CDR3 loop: CASSSLDRGDYEQYF. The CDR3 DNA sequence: TGTGCCAGCAGCTCCCTAGACAGGGGAGACTACGAGCAGTACTTC.